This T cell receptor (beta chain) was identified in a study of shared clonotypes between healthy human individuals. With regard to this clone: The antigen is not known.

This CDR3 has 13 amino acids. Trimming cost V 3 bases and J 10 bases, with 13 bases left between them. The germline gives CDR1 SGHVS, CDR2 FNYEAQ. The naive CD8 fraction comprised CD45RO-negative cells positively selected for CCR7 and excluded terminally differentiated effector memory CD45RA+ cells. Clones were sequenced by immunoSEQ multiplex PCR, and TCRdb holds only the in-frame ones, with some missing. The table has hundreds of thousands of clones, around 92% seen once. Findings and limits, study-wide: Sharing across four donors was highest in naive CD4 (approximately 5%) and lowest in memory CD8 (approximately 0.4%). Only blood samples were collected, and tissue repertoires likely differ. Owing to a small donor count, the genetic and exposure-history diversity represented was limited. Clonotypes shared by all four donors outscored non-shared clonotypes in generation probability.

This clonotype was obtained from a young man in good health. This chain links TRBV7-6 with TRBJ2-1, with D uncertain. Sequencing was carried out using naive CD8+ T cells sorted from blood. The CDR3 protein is CASSLSGPREQFF. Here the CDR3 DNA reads TGTGCCAGCAGCTTGTCGGGCCCCCGCGAGCAGTTCTTC.